The entry that follows covers one T cell receptor beta chain sequence. Its cognate antigen is unknown. The data derive from a study of cytomegalovirus exposure and HLA in healthy donors. In the PCR, 60 Vbeta and 13 Jbeta primers were used. Sequencing used immunoSEQ multiplex PCR; TCRdb keeps in-frame clones, though not all of them. The sample has about 210,000 clones, around 86% seen once. Whole-study findings and limits: DRB1 showed the most TCR associations and HLA-C the fewest in a later analysis, as rates varied by HLA locus. By a later analysis, the bulk of CMV-associated TCR beta chains appeared HLA-restricted.

Germline V lookup: CDR1 MNHNS, CDR2 SASEGT. The CDR3 sequence is 15 residues long. J gave up 10 bases and V 1 base, and 12 bases lay outside the gene matches. Specimen: PBMCs. The chain joins TRBV6-1 to TRBJ1-1, with 7 bases fitting TRBD1. The receptor comes from a woman aged 45-59 years in good health and CMV-seropositive. CDR3 in DNA: TGTGCCAGCAGTGAAGGCGGACAGGTGTATAAAGTAGCTTTCTTT. Protein sequence: CASSEGGQVYKVAFF.